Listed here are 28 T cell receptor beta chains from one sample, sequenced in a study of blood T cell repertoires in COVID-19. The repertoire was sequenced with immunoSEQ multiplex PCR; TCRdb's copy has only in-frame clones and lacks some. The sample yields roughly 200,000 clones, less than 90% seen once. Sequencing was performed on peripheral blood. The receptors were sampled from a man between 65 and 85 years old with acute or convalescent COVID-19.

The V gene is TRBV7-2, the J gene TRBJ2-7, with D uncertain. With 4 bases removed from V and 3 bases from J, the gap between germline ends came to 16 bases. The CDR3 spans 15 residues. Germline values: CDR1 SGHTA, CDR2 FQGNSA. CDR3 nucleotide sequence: TGTGCCAGCAGCTCCCCATCGGGTCACTACTACGAGCAGTACTTC. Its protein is CASSSPSGHYYEQYF.

CDR3 loop: CASSLKNTEAFF. For the CDR3, the DNA is TGTGCCAGCAGTCTAAAGAACACTGAAGCTTTCTTT. This sequence joins TRBV28 and TRBJ1-1, with unresolved D. This CDR3 comprises 12 residues. Germline CDR1 is MDHEN and CDR2 is SYDVKM. The V gene lost 5 bases and the J gene lost 1 base, with 5 bases spanning the gap. Variable domain in full (rest from reference TRBV28 and TRBJ1-1): DVKVTQSSRYLVKRTGEKVFLECVQDMDHENMFWYRQDPGLGLRLIYFSYDVKMKEKGDIPEGYSVSREKKERFSLILESASTNQTSMYLCASSLKNTEAFFGQGTRLTVV.

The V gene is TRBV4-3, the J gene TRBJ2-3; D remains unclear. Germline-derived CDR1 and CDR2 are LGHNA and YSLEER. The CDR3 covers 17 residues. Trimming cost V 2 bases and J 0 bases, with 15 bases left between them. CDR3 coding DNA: TGCGCCAGCAGCCAATCCCGAAACATGCTTAGCACAGATACGCAGTATTTT. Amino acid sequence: CASSQSRNMLSTDTQYF.

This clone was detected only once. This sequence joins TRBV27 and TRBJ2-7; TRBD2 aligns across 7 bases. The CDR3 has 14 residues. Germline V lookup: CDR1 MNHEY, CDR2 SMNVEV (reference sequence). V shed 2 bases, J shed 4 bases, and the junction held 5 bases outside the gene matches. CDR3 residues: CASSLGGVGYEQYF. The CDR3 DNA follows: TGTGCCAGCAGTTTAGGGGGGGTGGGATACGAGCAGTACTTC.

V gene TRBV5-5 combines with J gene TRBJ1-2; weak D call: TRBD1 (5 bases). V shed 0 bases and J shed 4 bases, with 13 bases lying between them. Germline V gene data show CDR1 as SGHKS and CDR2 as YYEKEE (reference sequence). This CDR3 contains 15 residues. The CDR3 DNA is TGTGCCAGCAGCTTGGTTGGCTCCCAGGGCTATGGCTACACCTTC. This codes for CASSLVGSQGYGYTF.

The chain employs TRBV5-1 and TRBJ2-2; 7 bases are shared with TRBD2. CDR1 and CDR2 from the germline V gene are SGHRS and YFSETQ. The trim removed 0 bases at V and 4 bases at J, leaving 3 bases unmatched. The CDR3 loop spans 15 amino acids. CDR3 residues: CASSLVGGGTGELFF. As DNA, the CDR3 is TGCGCCAGCAGCTTGGTCGGCGGGGGCACCGGGGAGCTGTTTTTT.

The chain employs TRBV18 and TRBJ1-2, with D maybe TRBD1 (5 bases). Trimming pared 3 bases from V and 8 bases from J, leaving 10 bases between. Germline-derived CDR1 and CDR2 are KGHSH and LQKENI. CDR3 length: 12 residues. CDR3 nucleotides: TGTGCCAGCTCACCGGGGGGTGGCGGCTACACCTTC. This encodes CASSPGGGGYTF. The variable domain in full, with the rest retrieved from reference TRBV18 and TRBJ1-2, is NAGVMQNPRHLVRRRGQEARLRCSPMKGHSHVYWYRQLPEEGLKFMVYLQKENIIDESGMPKERFSAEFPKEGPSILRIQQVVRGDSAAYFCASSPGGGGYTFGSGTRLTVV.

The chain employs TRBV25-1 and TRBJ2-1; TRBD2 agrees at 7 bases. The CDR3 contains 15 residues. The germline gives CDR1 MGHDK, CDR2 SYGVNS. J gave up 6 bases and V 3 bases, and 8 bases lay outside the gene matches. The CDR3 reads CASSDSPGGGNEQFF. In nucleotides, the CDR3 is TGTGCCAGCAGTGATTCCCCGGGAGGAGGCAATGAGCAGTTCTTC. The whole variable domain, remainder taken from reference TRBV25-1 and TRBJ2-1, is EADIYQTPRYLVIGTGKKITLECSQTMGHDKMYWYQQDPGMELHLIHYSYGVNSTEKGDLSSESTVSRIRTEHFPLTLESARPSHTSQYLCASSDSPGGGNEQFFGPGTRLTVL.

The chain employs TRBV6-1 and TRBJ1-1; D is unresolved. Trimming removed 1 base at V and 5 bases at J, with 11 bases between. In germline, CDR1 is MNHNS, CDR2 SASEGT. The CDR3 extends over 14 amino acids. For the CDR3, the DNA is TGTGCCAGCAGTGAAGGTGGTTGGGAGACTGAAGCTTTCTTT. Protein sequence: CASSEGGWETEAFF.

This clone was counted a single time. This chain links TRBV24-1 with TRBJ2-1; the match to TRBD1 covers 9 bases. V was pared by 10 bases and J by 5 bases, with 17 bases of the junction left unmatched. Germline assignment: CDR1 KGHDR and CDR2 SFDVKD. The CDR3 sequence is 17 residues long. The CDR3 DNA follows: TGTGCCACAGAGAAGAAAACCGGGACAGGGTGGAACAATGAGCAGTTCTTC. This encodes CATEKKTGTGWNNEQFF.

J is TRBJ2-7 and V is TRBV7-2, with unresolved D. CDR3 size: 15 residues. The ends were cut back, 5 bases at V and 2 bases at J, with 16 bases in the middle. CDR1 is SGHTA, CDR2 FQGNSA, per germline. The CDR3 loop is CASSPSGTVTYEQYF. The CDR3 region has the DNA TGTGCCAGCAGCCCTTCAGGCACAGTCACCTACGAGCAGTACTTC.

The CDR3 coding sequence is TGTGCCAGCGGGAGTGGTTACAATGAGCAGTTCTTC. Translated: CASGSGYNEQFF. The chain employs TRBV27 and TRBJ2-1, with a weak D call TRBD2 (5 bases). Germline CDR1 MNHEY, CDR2 SMNVEV (reference sequence). The ends were cut back, 8 bases at V and 4 bases at J, with 9 bases in the middle. The CDR3 has 12 amino acids.

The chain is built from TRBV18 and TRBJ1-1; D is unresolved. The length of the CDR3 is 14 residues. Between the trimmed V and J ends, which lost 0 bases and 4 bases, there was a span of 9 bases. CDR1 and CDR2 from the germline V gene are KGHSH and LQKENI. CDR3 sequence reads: CASSPPNAGTEAFF. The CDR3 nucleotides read TGTGCCAGCTCACCACCGAATGCGGGCACTGAAGCTTTCTTT.

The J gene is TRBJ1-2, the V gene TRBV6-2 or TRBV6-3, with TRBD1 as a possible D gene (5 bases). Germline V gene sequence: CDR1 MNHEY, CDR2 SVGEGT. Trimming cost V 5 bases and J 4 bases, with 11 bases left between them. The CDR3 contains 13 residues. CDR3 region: CASSQDTSYGYTF. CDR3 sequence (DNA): TGTGCCAGCAGTCAGGACACCTCCTATGGCTACACCTTC.

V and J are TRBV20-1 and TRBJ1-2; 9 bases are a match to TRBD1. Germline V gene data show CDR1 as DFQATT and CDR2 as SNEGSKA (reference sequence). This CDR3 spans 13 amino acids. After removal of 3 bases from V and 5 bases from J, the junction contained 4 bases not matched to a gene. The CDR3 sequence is CSASSQGAYGYTF. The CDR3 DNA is TGCAGTGCTAGTTCACAGGGGGCATATGGCTACACCTTC.

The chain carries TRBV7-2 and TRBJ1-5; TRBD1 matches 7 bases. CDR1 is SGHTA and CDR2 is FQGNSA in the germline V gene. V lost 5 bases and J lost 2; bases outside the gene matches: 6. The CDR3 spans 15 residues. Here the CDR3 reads CASSRQGSGNQPQHF. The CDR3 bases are TGTGCCAGCAGCAGACAGGGTTCTGGCAATCAGCCCCAGCATTTT.

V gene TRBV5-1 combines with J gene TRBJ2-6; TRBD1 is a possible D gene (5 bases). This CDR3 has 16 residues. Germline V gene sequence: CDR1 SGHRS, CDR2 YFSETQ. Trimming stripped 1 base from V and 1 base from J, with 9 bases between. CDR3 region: CASSLLSGSGANVLTF. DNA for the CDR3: TGCGCCAGCAGCTTGCTTTCAGGGTCTGGGGCCAACGTCCTGACTTTC.

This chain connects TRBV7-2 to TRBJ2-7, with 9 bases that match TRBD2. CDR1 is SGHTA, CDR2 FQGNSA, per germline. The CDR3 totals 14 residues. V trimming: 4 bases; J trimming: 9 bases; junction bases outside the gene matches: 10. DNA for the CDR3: TGTGCCAGCAGCTCGGGACTAGCCGCTGCAGGGCAGTACTTC. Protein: CASSSGLAAAGQYF.

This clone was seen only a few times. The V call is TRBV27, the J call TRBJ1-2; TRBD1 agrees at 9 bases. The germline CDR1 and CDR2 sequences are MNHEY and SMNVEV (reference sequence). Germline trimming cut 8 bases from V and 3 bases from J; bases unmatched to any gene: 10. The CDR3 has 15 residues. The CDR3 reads CASSSWDRAHYGYTF. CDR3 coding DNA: TGTGCCAGCTCCTCCTGGGACAGGGCACACTATGGCTACACCTTC.

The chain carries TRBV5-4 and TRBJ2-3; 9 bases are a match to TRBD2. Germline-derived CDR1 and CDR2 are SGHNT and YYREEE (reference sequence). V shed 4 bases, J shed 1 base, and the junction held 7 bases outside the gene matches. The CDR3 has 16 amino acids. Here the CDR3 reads CASSRGAGGGTDTQYF. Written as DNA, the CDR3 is TGTGCCAGCAGCCGGGGGGCGGGAGGGGGCACAGATACGCAGTATTTT.

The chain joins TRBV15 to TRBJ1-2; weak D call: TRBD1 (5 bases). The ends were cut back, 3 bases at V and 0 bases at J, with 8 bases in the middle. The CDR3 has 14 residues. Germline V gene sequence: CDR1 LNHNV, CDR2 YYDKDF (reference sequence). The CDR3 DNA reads TGTGCCACCAGCAGGGGAGGGGCTAACTATGGCTACACCTTC. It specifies CATSRGGANYGYTF.

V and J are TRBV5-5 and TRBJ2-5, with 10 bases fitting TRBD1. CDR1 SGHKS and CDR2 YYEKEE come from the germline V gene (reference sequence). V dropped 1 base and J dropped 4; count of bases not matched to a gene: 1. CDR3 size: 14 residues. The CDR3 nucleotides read TGTGCCAGCAGCTTGTGGACAGGGGGAGAGACCCAGTACTTC. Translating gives CASSLWTGGETQYF.

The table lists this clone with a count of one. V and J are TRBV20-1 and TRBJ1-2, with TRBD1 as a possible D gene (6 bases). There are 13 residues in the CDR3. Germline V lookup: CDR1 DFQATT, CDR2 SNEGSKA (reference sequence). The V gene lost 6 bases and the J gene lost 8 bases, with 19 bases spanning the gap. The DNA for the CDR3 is TGCAGTGCCAGTATAAGGGGGATCGGCGGCTACACCTTC. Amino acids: CSASIRGIGGYTF.

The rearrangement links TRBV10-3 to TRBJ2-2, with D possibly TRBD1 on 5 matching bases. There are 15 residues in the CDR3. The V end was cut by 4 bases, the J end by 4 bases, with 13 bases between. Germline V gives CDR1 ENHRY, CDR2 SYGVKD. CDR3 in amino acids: CAISATVGFTGELFF. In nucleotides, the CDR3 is TGTGCCATCAGTGCGACAGTAGGTTTCACCGGGGAGCTGTTTTTT.

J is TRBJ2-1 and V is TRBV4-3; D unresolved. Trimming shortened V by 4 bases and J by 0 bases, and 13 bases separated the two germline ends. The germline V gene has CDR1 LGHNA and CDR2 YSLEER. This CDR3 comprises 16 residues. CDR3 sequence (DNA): TGCGCCAGCAGCCTGAGGTTAGCTAGCTCCTACAATGAGCAGTTCTTC. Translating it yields CASSLRLASSYNEQFF.

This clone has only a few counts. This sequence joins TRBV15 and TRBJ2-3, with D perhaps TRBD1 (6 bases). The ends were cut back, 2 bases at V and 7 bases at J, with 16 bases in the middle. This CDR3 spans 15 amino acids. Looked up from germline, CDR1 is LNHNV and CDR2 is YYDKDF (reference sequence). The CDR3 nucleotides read TGTGCCACCAGCAGAAAACAGGGCCTCCCCCATACGCAGTATTTT. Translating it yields CATSRKQGLPHTQYF.

The CDR3 here is CASTGSSGRGSYNEQFF. The CDR3 region has the DNA TGTGCCAGTACCGGGAGTAGCGGGAGGGGCTCCTACAATGAGCAGTTCTTC. This sequence joins TRBV19 and TRBJ2-1, with TRBD2 identical over 11 bases. Germline V gene data show CDR1 as LNHDA and CDR2 as SQIVND (reference sequence). This CDR3 region has 17 residues. The junction had 8 bases not matched to a gene; V was cut back by 7 bases and J by 0 bases.

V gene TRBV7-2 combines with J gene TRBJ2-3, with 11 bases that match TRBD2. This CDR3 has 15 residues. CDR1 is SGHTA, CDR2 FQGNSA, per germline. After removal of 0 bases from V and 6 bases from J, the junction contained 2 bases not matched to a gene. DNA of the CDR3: TGTGCCAGCAGCTTAGCTAGCGGGAGGGTTGATACGCAGTATTTT. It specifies CASSLASGRVDTQYF.